This T cell receptor (beta chain) was found in a study of identical twins. One entry per CDR3 protein, called by TCRdb with MiXCR from the 5' RACE reads. The table includes 600,000 to 850,000 distinct CDR3 sequences, around a sixth detected once. For this clonotype: Its antigen remains unknown.

CDR1 is SNHLY and CDR2 is FYNNEI in the germline V gene. Trimming pared 8 bases from V and 5 bases from J, leaving 15 bases between. This CDR3 has 13 residues. Study conclusions and caveats: Invariant T cells like MAIT and iNKT could partly confound the zero-insertion analyses.

The same specimen was also included in a second study, on T cells expressing NK-cell markers. That paper adds: The authors derived TCR beta repertoires from sorted CD3+CD56+NKG2C+, CD3+CD56+NKG2C- and CD3+CD56-NKG2C+ T cells. HCMV specificity was not established for the expanded NKG2C+ T cell clones.

The sequence was collected from a young woman in good health. Sequenced: PBMCs. The chain is built from TRBV2 and TRBJ1-1; TRBD1 might be the D (5 bases). This chain's CDR3 is CASGRGMQTEAFF. CDR3 in DNA: TGTGCCAGCGGCCGGGGGATGCAGACTGAAGCTTTCTTT. The entire variable domain, with the rest obtained from reference TRBV2 and TRBJ1-1, is as follows: EPEVTQTPSHQVTQMGQEVILRCVPISNHLYFYWYRQILGQKVEFLVSFYNNEISEKSEIFDDQFSVERPDGSNFTLKIRSTKLEDSAMYFCASGRGMQTEAFFGQGTRLTVV.